A selection of T cell receptor beta chains follows, all from one sample in a study of response to subunit inactivated influenza vaccine. One entry per CDR3 protein, called by TCRdb with MiXCR from the RT-PCR reads. The repertoire holds a few hundred thousand distinct CDR3 sequences, with 20% to 25% as singletons. This sample comprised PBMCs from blood, obtained 21 months after vaccination. The receptor set was obtained from a man between 50 and 75 years old who received an inactivated influenza vaccine. CDR3s include the opening cysteine and the closing phenylalanine or tryptophan. The D gene is left open where the match is weak. Some rows have no size entry. The others give once, few or many, or a class for an expanded clone.

NA TRBJ1-3 TRBV5-4 few CASSHDRIGNTIYF TGTGCCAGCAGCCATGACAGGATAGGAAACACCATATATTTT
TRBD2 TRBJ2-7 TRBV5-1 few CASSWTSGSYEQYF TGCGCCAGCAGTTGGACTAGCGGGAGCTACGAGCAGTACTTC
NA TRBJ1-6 TRBV12-3/TRBV12-4 NA CASSALGPGGLLHF TGTGCCAGCAGTGCCCTTGGACCGGGGGGACTCCTCCACTTT
NA TRBJ1-1 TRBV6-1 NA CASSRPAGIGTEAFF TGTGCCAGCAGCCGGCCCGCAGGTATCGGCACTGAAGCTTTCTTT
NA TRBJ2-1 TRBV20-1 NA CSASKAGTSLPLVQFF TGCAGTGCTAGCAAAGCCGGGACCTCCCTCCCTTTGGTGCAGTTCTTC
NA TRBJ1-1 TRBV5-1 many CASSLVVAGNTEAFF TGCGCCAGCAGCTTGGTCGTAGCCGGGAACACTGAAGCTTTCTTT
NA TRBJ1-1 TRBV5-8 NA CASSFGGQFITEAFF TGTGCCAGCAGCTTTGGGGGGCAGTTCATCACTGAAGCTTTCTTT
NA TRBJ1-1 TRBV29-1 NA CSVGGMNTEAFF TGCAGCGTTGGGGGGATGAACACTGAAGCTTTCTTT
TRBD2 TRBJ2-2 TRBV12-3/TRBV12-4 few CASSLVRLALSTGELFF TGTGCCAGCAGTTTAGTCCGACTAGCGCTAAGCACCGGGGAGCTGTTTTTT
NA TRBJ1-2 TRBV20-1 many CSARHRAQSSYTF TGCAGTGCTAGACACAGGGCCCAAAGTAGCTACACCTTC
NA TRBJ2-3 TRBV10-2 few CASRIPGLADTQYF TGCGCCAGCAGAATTCCGGGGCTGGCAGATACGCAGTATTTT
NA TRBJ2-3 TRBV18 NA CASSPLAVLDTQYF TGTGCCAGCTCACCACTAGCGGTTCTTGATACGCAGTATTTT
TRBD1 TRBJ1-2 TRBV6-1 NA CASSRDSLYGYTF TGTGCCAGCAGTCGGGACAGCCTCTATGGCTACACCTTC
NA TRBJ2-3 TRBV27 NA CASSPQSALRGDTQYF TGTGCCAGCAGTCCCCAATCGGCCCTGAGAGGGGATACGCAGTATTTT
NA TRBJ1-2 TRBV7-9 many CASSLSSSPSYGYTF TGTGCCAGCAGCTTAAGTTCGTCTCCCTCGTATGGCTACACCTTC
TRBD2 TRBJ2-1 TRBV9 few CASSVATGLGWNEQFF TGTGCCAGCAGCGTAGCTACGGGACTAGGATGGAATGAGCAGTTCTTC
TRBD1 TRBJ1-2 TRBV6-2/TRBV6-3 NA CASSWGQVYGYTF TGTGCCAGCAGTTGGGGACAGGTCTATGGCTACACCTTC
NA TRBJ1-2 TRBV6-2/TRBV6-3 NA CASSYRQTYGYTF TGTGCCAGCAGTTACAGGCAGACCTATGGCTACACCTTC
NA TRBJ2-1 TRBV7-3 few CASSPPEGASSYNEQFF TGTGCCAGCAGCCCTCCGGAAGGGGCCAGCTCCTACAATGAGCAGTTCTTC
TRBD1 TRBJ1-6 TRBV14 many CASSLLGTGGSPLHF TGTGCCAGCAGCCTCCTAGGGACAGGGGGTTCACCCCTCCACTTT
TRBD2 TRBJ2-2 TRBV11-1 NA CASSLKGGLAGLNTGELFF TGTGCCAGCAGCTTAAAAGGAGGACTAGCGGGTTTAAACACCGGGGAGCTGTTTTTT
TRBD1 TRBJ1-5 TRBV10-3 NA CAISSGTESNQPQHF TGTGCCATCAGTTCCGGGACAGAAAGCAATCAGCCCCAGCATTTT
NA TRBJ2-1 TRBV7-9 many CASSLGAGGGSYNEQFF TGTGCCAGCAGCTTAGGGGCGGGCGGAGGCTCCTACAATGAGCAGTTCTTC
TRBD2 TRBJ2-3 TRBV20-1 few CSASPSGRRVDTQYF TGCAGTGCTAGTCCTAGCGGGAGGCGTGTAGATACGCAGTATTTT
NA TRBJ1-5 TRBV2 many CASSSTAGGVQPQHF TGTGCCAGCAGCTCCACGGCGGGGGGGGTACAGCCCCAGCATTTT
TRBD2 TRBJ2-1 TRBV12-3/TRBV12-4 NA CASSLASGGLYNEQFF TGTGCCAGCAGTTTGGCGAGCGGGGGCCTATACAATGAGCAGTTCTTC
NA TRBJ2-5 TRBV4-1 few CASSQDVWAGETQYF TGCGCCAGCAGCCAAGACGTATGGGCCGGGGAGACCCAGTACTTC
TRBD1 TRBJ1-3 TRBV29-1 few CSVTGDRGRGTIYF TGCAGCGTGACTGGAGACAGGGGCCGCGGCACCATATATTTT
NA TRBJ1-6 TRBV9 few CASSGGVAQFSPLHF TGTGCCAGCAGCGGAGGGGTGGCCCAATTTTCACCCCTCCACTTT
NA TRBJ1-5 TRBV12-3/TRBV12-4 few CASSPGVGLGNQPQHF TGTGCCAGCAGTCCGGGAGTAGGTTTGGGCAATCAGCCCCAGCATTTT
TRBD1 TRBJ1-2 TRBV12-3/TRBV12-4 few CASSLEQGAGYTF TGTGCCAGCAGTTTGGAACAGGGGGCTGGCTACACCTTC
TRBD1 TRBJ1-2 TRBV6-1 NA CASSPDRGGHGYTF TGTGCCAGCAGTCCGGACAGGGGAGGGCATGGCTACACCTTC
NA TRBJ2-7 TRBV30 NA CAWSAYRDFVEQYF TGTGCCTGGAGTGCCTACCGGGACTTCGTCGAGCAGTACTTC
TRBD1 TRBJ1-5 TRBV2 NA CASRVQGAKQPQHF TGTGCCAGCAGGGTGCAGGGGGCGAAACAGCCCCAGCATTTT
TRBD1 TRBJ2-7 TRBV27 NA CASSLWGTAYEQYF TGTGCCAGCAGTTTATGGGGGACAGCCTACGAGCAGTACTTC
NA TRBJ2-7 TRBV27 few CASSPLGRGGYEQYF TGTGCCAGCAGTCCCCTTGGAAGAGGGGGGTACGAGCAGTACTTC
NA TRBJ1-1 TRBV5-1 NA CASSWGQEGTEAFF TGCGCCAGCAGCTGGGGGCAGGAAGGAACTGAAGCTTTCTTT
NA TRBJ1-4 TRBV5-6 NA CASSRIAVNEKLFF TGTGCCAGCAGCCGGATTGCAGTTAATGAAAAACTGTTTTTT
NA TRBJ1-2 TRBV5-1 NA CASSFNRADYGYTF TGCGCCAGCAGCTTTAACAGGGCAGACTATGGCTACACCTTC
NA TRBJ1-5 TRBV7-8 few CASSPPDGGAQHF TGTGCCAGCAGCCCCCCGGACGGTGGGGCCCAGCATTTT
TRBD2 TRBJ2-7 TRBV4-1 NA CASNPKWERGTYPYEQYF TGCGCCAGCAACCCAAAGTGGGAGCGGGGGACCTATCCCTACGAGCAGTACTTC
NA TRBJ2-5 TRBV29-1 NA CSVKPGQETQYF TGCAGCGTCAAACCGGGACAAGAGACCCAGTACTTC
NA TRBJ2-3 TRBV20-1 NA CSASWGSDTQYF TGCAGTGCTAGTTGGGGTTCCGATACGCAGTATTTT